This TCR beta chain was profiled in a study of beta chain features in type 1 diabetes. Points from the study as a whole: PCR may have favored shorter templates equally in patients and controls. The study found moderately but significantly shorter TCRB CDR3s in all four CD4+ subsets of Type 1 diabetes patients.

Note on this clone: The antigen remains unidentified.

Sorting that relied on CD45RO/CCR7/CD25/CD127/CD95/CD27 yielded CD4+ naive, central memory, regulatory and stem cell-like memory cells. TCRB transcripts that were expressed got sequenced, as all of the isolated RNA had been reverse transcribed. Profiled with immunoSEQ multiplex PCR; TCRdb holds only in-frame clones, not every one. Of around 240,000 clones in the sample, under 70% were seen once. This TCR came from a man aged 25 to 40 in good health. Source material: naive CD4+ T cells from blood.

The CDR3 bases are TGCAGCGTGGGTCCCTCTAGCGGCAATGAGCAGTTCTTC. This sequence encodes CSVGPSSGNEQFF. This chain connects TRBV29-1 to TRBJ2-1, with 7 bases that match TRBD2. The CDR3 is made up of 13 amino acids. V trimming: 6 bases; J trimming: 6 bases; junction bases outside the gene matches: 8. Germline V CDR1 and CDR2: SQVTM, ANQGSEA.